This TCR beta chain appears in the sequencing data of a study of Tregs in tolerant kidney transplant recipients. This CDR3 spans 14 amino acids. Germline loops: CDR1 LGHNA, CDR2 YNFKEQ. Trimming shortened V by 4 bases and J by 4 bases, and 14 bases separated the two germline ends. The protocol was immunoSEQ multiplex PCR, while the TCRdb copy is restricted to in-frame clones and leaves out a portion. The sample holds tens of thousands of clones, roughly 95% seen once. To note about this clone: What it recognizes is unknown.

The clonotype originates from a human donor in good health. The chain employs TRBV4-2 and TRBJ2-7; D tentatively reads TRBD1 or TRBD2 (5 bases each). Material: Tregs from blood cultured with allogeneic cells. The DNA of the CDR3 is TGTGCCAGCAGCCGGACAATTGGGGGATACGAGCAGTACTTC. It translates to CASSRTIGGYEQYF.